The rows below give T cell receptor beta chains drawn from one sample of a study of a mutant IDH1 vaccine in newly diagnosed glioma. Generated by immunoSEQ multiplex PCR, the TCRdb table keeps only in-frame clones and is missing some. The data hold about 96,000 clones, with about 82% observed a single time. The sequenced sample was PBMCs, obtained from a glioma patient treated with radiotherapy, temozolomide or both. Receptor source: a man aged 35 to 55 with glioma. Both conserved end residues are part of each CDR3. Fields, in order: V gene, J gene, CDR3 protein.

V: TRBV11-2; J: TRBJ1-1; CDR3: CASSLGGAFMNTEAFF
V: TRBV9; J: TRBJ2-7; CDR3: CASSVDFYTYEQYF
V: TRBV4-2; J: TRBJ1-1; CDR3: CASSQDVRVYTEAFF
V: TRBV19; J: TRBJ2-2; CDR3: CASSIVYRSDKNTGELFF
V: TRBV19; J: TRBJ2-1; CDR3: CASSPLQGGTPTDEQFF
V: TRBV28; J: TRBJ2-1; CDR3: CASSPIRRAYNEQFF
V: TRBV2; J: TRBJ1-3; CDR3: CASRQGSGNTIYF
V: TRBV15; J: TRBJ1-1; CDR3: CATSNRGLNTEAFF
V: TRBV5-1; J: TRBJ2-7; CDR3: CASSLEGGQGSHEQYF
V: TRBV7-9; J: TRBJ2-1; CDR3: CASSFSRGGDEQFF
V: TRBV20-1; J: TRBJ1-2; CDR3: CSAGTGLGYTF
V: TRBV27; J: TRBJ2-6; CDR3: CASRFLGGANVLTF
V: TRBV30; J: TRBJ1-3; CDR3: CACRTGAPGNTIYF
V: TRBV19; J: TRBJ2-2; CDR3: CASTPLAGGPGELFF
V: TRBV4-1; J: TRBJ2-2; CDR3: CASSPPRAITNTGELFF
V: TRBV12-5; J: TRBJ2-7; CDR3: CASAAGASYEQYF
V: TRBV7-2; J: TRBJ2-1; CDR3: CASSFPTLAGGNYNEQFF
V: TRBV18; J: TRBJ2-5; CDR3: CASSPKETQYF
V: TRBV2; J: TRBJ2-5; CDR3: CASSIAGEAQYF
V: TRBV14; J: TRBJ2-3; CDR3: CASSQVGLATDTQYF
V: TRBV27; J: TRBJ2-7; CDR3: CASSGRTVNEQYF
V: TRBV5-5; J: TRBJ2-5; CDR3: CASSSGQGTRETQYF
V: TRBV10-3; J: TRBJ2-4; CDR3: CAISEEQGKNIQYF
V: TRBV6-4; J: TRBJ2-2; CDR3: CASSDGSAAGELFF
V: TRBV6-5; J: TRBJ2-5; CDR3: CASSYGVRLNEETQYF
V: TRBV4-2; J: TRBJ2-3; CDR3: CASSRGSTDTQYF
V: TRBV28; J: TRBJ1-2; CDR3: CASSRKGYTF
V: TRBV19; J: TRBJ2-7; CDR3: CASSPGTSGSLPYEQYF
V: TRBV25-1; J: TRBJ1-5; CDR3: CASSDWGQHQPQHF
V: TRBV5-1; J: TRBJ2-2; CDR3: CASSLALAAGTGELFF
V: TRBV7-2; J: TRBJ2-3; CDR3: CASSPGLRGPRTDTQYF
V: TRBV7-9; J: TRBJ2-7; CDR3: CASSLVSGRPYEQYF
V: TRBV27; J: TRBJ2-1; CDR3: CASSLAGLAGRNEQFF
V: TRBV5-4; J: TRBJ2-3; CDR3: CASSPPRQLLAGGGDTQYF
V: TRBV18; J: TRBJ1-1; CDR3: CASSPDGNTEAFF
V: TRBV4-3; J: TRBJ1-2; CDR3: CASSPQWGQDGYTF
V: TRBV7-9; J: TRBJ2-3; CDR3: CASSRGDFSDTQYF
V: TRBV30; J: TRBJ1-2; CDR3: CAWSREGGYGYTF
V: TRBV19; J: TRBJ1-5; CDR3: CASSRPGGAGQPQHF
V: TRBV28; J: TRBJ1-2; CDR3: CASSVGTSLNYGYTF
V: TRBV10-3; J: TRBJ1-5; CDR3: CAVGQSNQPQHF
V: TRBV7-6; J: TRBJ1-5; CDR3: CASSLLVTNNQPQHF
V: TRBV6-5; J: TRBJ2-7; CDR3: CASSGTGGIYEQYF
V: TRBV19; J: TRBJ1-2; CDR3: CASSTRQGANYGYTF
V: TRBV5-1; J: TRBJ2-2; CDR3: CASSSIGNTGELFF
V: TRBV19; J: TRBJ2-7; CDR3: CASSAGQGIMYEQYF
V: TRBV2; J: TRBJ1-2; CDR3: CASAVIGRGDYGYTF
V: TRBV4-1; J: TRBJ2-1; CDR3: CASSQPGHATGNEQFF
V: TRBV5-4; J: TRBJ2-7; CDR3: CASSQQGSLLGEQYF
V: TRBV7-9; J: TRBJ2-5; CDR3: CASSPWDIQETQYF
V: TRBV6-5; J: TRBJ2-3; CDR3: CASSYSGVEVYTQYF
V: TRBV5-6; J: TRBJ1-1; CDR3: CASSLGTANTEAFF
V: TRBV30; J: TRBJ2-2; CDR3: CARLGTGRWAGELFF
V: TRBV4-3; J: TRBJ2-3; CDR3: CASSQDWRTSDTQYF
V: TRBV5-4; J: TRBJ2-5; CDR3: CASSLTSNGQETQYF
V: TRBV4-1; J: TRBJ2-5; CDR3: CASSQYSGGGPETQYF
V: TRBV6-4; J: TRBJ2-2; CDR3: CASSARGGEAGELFF